This T cell receptor (beta chain) came from a study of T cell repertoires in cytomegalovirus infection. This CDR3 spans 16 amino acids. Germline CDR1 reads SGHNT; CDR2 reads YENEEA. Worth noting for this clonotype: The antigen is undetermined. No conserved phenylalanine or tryptophan ends this CDR3, so it is likely a read error.

TCRdb re-called the reads with MiXCR, one entry per CDR3 protein. This table holds 650,000 to 900,000 distinct CDR3 sequences, about 33% found once. Here the sequenced sample was cultured CD8+ T cells from PBMCs, taken from culture after CMV antigen stimulation. The clonotype was recovered from a human donor in good health (CMV status not recorded). Some clones in this sample may be carry-over from other donors' samples. The V gene is TRBV11-3, the J gene TRBJ2-2, with D perhaps TRBD1 (6 bases). The CDR3 DNA reads as TGTGCTAGCAGCGTTAGGGGACACTTAGACACCGGGGAGCTGTTTCTT. Translating it yields CASSVRGHLDTGELFL.